This TCR beta chain appears in the sequencing data of a study of CD8+ T cells in alopecia areata. The wider study: Patients in the study were on tofacitinib for 6 to 18 months, then off it for 6 months.

The sample's treatment: oral pan-JAK inhibitor, 5-10 mg twice daily. cDNA serving as the sequencing template came from extracted, reverse transcribed RNA. The method was immunoSEQ multiplex PCR; TCRdb's version includes in-frame clones alone and lacks a portion of them. Here the sample spans roughly 150,000 clones, roughly 52% being singletons. As for this clone: Its antigen is currently unknown.

Study-wide findings and caveats: The study found tofacitinib significantly decreased scalp clonality and expanded CD8+ clones among the top 100. Normal skin's resident alphabeta T cells are also sequenced in scalp samples. Although TCR sharing was seen in mice, sharing across patients was less clear, possibly for HLA-related reasons.

The TCR was taken from a human donor with alopecia areata. Sequenced material: CD8+ T cells sorted from blood, taken at week 4, from a patient treated with tofacitinib.

The CDR3 DNA is TGTGCCAGCACTAGCTCCCCCTACGAGCAGTACTTC. This encodes CASTSSPYEQYF. The genes are TRBV7-9 and TRBJ2-7, with D tentatively TRBD2 (5 bases). The CDR3 covers 12 residues. V gave up 7 bases and J gave up 2 bases, with 9 bases separating them. Looked up from germline, CDR1 is SEHNR and CDR2 is FQNEAQ (reference sequence). The full variable domain, rest sourced from reference TRBV7-9 and TRBJ2-7, is DTGVSQNPRHKITKRGQNVTFRCDPISEHNRLYWYRQTLGQGPEFLTYFQNEAQLEKSRLLSDRFSAERPKGSFSTLEIQRTEQGDSAMYLCASTSSPYEQYFGPGTRLTVT.